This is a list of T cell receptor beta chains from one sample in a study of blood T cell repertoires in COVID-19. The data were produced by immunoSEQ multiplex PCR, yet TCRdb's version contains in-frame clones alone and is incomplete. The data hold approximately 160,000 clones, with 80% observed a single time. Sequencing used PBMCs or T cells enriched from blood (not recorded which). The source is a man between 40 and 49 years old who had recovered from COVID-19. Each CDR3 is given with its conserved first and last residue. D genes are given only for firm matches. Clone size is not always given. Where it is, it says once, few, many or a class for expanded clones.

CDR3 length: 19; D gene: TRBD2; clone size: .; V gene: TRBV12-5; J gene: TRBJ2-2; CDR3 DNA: TGTGCTAGTGGTTGGGTTAGCGGGGGGGTTCCGGCGAACACCGGGGAGCTGTTTTTT; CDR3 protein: CASGWVSGGVPANTGELFF
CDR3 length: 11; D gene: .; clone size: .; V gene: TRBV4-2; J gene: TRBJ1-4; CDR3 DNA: TGTGCCAGCAGCCAAGGGGGGGAACTGTTTTTT; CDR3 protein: CASSQGGELFF
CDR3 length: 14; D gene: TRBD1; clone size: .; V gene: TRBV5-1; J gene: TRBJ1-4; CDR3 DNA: TGCGCCAGCAGCTTGGAGGGACAGACTAAAAAACTGTTTTTT; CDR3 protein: CASSLEGQTKKLFF
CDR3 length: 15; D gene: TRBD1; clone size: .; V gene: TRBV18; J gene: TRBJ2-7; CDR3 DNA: TGTGCCAGCTCATCCGACAGGGGGCTTACTTACGAGCAGTACTTC; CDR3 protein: CASSSDRGLTYEQYF
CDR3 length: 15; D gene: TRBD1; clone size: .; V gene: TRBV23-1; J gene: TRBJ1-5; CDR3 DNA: TGCGCCACCCCAGGGACAGGTTATAGCAATCAGCCCCAGCATTTT; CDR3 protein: CATPGTGYSNQPQHF
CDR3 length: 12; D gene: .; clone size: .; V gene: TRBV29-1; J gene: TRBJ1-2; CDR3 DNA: TGCAGCGTTGAGCACAGGAGCTATGGCTACACCTTC; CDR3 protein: CSVEHRSYGYTF
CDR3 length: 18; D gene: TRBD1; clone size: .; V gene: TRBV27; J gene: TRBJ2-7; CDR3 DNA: TGTGCCAGCAGTTTTCAAAAGTCCGGGGACAGGGCTCCCCACGAGCAGTACTTC; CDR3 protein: CASSFQKSGDRAPHEQYF
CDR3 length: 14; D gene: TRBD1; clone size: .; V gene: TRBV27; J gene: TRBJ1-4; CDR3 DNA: TGTGCCAGCAGTTTCGGGACAGGGGGGGAAAAACTGTTTTTT; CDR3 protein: CASSFGTGGEKLFF
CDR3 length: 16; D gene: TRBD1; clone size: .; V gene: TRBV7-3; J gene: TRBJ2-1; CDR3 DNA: TGTGCCAGCAGCTTATACAGGGGCGAACCATACAATGAGCAGTTCTTC; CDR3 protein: CASSLYRGEPYNEQFF
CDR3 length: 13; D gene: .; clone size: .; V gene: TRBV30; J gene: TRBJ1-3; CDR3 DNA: TGTGCCTGGGCAGGGGTGGGTGGAAACACCATATATTTT; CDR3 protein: CAWAGVGGNTIYF
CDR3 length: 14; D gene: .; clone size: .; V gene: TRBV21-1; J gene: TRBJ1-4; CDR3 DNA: TGTGCCAGCAGCCGCGAGGGGGTTAATGAAAAACTGTTTTTT; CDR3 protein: CASSREGVNEKLFF
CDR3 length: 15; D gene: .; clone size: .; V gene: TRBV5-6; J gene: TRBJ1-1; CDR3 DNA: TGTGCCAGCAGCTCCCTCTCCCCCGGTCGAAGTGAAGCTTTCTTT; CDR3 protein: CASSSLSPGRSEAFF
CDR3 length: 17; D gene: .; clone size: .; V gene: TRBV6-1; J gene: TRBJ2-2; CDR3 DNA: TGTGCCAGCAGTGAAGTTTGGAGGGGACGAGCCACCGGGGAGCTGTTTTTT; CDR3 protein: CASSEVWRGRATGELFF
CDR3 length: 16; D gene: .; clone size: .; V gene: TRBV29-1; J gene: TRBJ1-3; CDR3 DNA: TGCAGCGTCTTGACGGGGGTTAGTCCTTCTGGAAACACCATATATTTT; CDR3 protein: CSVLTGVSPSGNTIYF
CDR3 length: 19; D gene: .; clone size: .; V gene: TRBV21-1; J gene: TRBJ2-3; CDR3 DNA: TGTGCCAGCAGCAAACCCCGCGGGACTAGCGGGGGTTGCCCAGATACGCAGTATTTT; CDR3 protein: CASSKPRGTSGGCPDTQYF
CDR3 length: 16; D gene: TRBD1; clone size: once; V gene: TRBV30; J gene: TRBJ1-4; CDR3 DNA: TGTGCCTGGAGTGTACACAGGGGCCTAACTAATGAAAAACTGTTTTTT; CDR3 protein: CAWSVHRGLTNEKLFF
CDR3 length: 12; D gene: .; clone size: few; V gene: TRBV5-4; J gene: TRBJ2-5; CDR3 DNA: TGTGCCAGCAGCCGGGGTTGGGAGACCCAGTACTTC; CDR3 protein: CASSRGWETQYF
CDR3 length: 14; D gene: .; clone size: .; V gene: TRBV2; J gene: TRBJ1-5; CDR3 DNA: TGTGCCAGCAGTGAACAGGGAAGGAATCAGCCCCAGCATTTT; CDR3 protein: CASSEQGRNQPQHF
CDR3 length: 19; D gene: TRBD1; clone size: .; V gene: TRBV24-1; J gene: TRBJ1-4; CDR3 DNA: TGTGCCACCAGTGGCTTGCCGGGACAGGATCAATCAGCTAATGAAAAACTGTTTTTT; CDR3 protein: CATSGLPGQDQSANEKLFF
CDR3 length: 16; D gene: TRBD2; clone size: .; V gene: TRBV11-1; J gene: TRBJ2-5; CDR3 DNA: TGTGCCAGCAGCTTGTTGGGACTAGCGGGGGAAGAGACCCAGTACTTC; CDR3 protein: CASSLLGLAGEETQYF
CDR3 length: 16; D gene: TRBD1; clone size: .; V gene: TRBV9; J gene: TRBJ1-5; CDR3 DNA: TGTGCCAGCAGCCCCGGGACAGGGGGCATGGGGCAGCCCCAGCATTTT; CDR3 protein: CASSPGTGGMGQPQHF
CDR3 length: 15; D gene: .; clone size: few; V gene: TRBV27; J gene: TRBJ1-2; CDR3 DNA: TGTGCCAGCAGTGGATACAGCGGATCTAACTATGGCTACACCTTC; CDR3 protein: CASSGYSGSNYGYTF
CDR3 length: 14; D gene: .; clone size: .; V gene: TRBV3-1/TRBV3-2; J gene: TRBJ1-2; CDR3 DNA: TGTGCCAGCAGCCAAGCATCGACATACGATGGCTACACCTTC; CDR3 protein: CASSQASTYDGYTF
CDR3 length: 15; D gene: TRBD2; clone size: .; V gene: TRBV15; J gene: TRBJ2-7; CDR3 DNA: TGTGCCACCAGCGGAGAAAAAGCGGGGGCCTACGAGCAGTACTTC; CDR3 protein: CATSGEKAGAYEQYF
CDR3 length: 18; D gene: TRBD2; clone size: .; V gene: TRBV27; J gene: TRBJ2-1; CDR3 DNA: TGTGCCAGCAGTTTCCATGGTAGCGGGGGGGCGCGACTGAATGAGCAGTTCTTC; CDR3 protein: CASSFHGSGGARLNEQFF
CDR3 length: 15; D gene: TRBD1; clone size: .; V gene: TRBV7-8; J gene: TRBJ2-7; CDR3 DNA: TGTGCCAGCAGCTTAGAATGGGGAACAGGGGTTGAGCAGTACTTC; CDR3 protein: CASSLEWGTGVEQYF
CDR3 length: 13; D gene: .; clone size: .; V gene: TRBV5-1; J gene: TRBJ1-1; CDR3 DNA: TGCGCCAGCTCCCCTCTCCGGAGCACTGAAGCTTTCTTT; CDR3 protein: CASSPLRSTEAFF
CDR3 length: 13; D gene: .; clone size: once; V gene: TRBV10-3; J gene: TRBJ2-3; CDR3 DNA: TGTGCCATCAGTGAGGGAGGCGGTGATACGCAGTATTTT; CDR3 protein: CAISEGGGDTQYF
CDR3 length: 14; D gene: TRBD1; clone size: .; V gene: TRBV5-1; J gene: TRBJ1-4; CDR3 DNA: TGCGCCAGCAGCTTTGGACAGGGAGGGGAAAAACTGTTTTTT; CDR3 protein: CASSFGQGGEKLFF
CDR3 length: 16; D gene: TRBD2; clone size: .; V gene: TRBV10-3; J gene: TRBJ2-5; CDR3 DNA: TGTGCCATCAGCCTGGGGACTAGCGGGGTTCAAGAGACCCAGTACTTC; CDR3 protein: CAISLGTSGVQETQYF
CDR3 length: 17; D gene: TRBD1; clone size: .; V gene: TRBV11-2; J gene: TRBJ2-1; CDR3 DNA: TGTGCCAGCAGCCCCCGACTGACACAGGGGGCATACAATGAGCAGTTCTTC; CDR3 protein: CASSPRLTQGAYNEQFF
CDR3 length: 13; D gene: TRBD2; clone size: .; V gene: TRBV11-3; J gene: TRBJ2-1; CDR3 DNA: TGTGCCAGCAGCTTCGGGGGGAACAATGAGCAGTTCTTC; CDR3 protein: CASSFGGNNEQFF
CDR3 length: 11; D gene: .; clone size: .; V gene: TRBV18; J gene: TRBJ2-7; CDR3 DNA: TGTGCCAGCTCATCAGGGGACGAGCAGTACTTC; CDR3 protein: CASSSGDEQYF
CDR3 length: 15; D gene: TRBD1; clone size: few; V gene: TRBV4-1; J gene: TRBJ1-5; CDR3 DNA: TGCGCCAGCAGCCAGGACAGGGGTTACAATCAGCCCCAGCATTTT; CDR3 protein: CASSQDRGYNQPQHF
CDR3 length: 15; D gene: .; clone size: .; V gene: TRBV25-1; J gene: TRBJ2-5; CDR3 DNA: TGTGCCAGCAGTTCCCCCAGCCCAGCAGGGGAGACCCAGTACTTC; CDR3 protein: CASSSPSPAGETQYF
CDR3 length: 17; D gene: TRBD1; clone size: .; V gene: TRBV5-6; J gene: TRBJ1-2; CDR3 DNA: TGTGCCAGCAGCTGGGACCTCGACAGGGGGCAGGCCTATGGCTACACCTTC; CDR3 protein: CASSWDLDRGQAYGYTF